This is a list of T cell receptor beta chains from one sample in a study of blood T cell repertoires in COVID-19. Only in-frame clones appear in the TCRdb table, and some are missing; sequencing was by immunoSEQ multiplex PCR. In the table there are 200,000 to 250,000 clones, 75% to 85% of which are singletons. The sample was PBMCs or T cells enriched from blood (not recorded which). The origin of the receptors is a woman aged 45-65 years with acute COVID-19. Each CDR3 is given with its conserved first and last residue. The D gene is left open where the match is weak. Size values are once, few and many counts, or a class for expanded clones, and some rows have none.

J,V,D,size,length,CDR3,DNA
TRBJ2-2,TRBV5-1,TRBD2,few,16,CASSLSSGANTGELFF,TGCGCCAGCAGCTTGAGTAGCGGGGCGAACACCGGGGAGCTGTTTTTT
TRBJ2-7,TRBV7-9,TRBD1,-,15,CASSLAGRTGYEQYF,TGTGCCAGCAGCTTAGCGGGCAGGACAGGCTACGAGCAGTACTTC
TRBJ1-5,TRBV19,TRBD1,-,15,CASSDQDRSNQPQHF,TGTGCCAGTAGCGATCAGGACAGGAGCAATCAGCCCCAGCATTTT
TRBJ2-6,TRBV19,-,-,18,CASSIGQNLFSGANVLTF,TGTGCCAGTAGTATTGGGCAGAACCTTTTCTCTGGGGCCAACGTCCTGACTTTC
TRBJ1-5,TRBV9,-,-,14,CASSTTDSNQPQHF,TGTGCCAGCAGCACGACAGATAGCAATCAGCCCCAGCATTTT
TRBJ1-2,TRBV5-1,TRBD1,-,15,CASSLGGQGARGYTF,TGCGCCAGCAGCTTGGGAGGACAGGGGGCTCGTGGCTACACCTTC
TRBJ1-1,TRBV5-1,TRBD1,once,16,CASSPVGDRIRTEAFF,TGCGCCAGCAGCCCGGTGGGGGACAGGATTAGGACTGAAGCTTTCTTT
TRBJ1-5,TRBV19,-,-,15,CATKTGEVSNQPQHF,TGTGCCACCAAAACGGGGGAGGTAAGCAATCAGCCCCAGCATTTT
TRBJ1-4,TRBV10-2,-,-,13,CASEGGVGEKLFF,TGCGCCAGCGAGGGAGGGGTTGGGGAAAAACTGTTTTTT
TRBJ2-5,TRBV5-1,-,few,15,CASNRGPGWEETQYF,TGCGCCAGCAACCGGGGTCCCGGCTGGGAGGAGACCCAGTACTTC
TRBJ2-5,TRBV6-6,-,-,13,CASTSQGQETQYF,TGTGCCAGCACCTCACAGGGCCAAGAGACCCAGTACTTC
TRBJ2-1,TRBV25-1,-,-,12,CASSLSHNEQFF,TGTGCCAGCAGTCTTTCCCACAATGAGCAGTTCTTC
TRBJ2-7,TRBV5-4,TRBD1,-,14,CASSTRDRSYEQYF,TGTGCCAGCAGCACCCGGGACAGGAGCTACGAGCAGTACTTC
TRBJ2-3,TRBV30,-,-,11,CAWSGQGTQYF,TGTGCCTGGAGTGGGCAGGGGACGCAGTATTTT
TRBJ2-1,TRBV21-1,-,-,16,CASSKALDFFRNEQFF,TGTGCCAGCAGCAAAGCGCTTGACTTCTTCCGCAATGAGCAGTTCTTC
TRBJ1-4,TRBV12-5,-,-,14,CASRARETNEKLFF,TGTGCTAGTAGGGCCCGGGAGACTAATGAAAAACTGTTTTTT
TRBJ1-5,TRBV7-9,TRBD1,-,16,CASSLQGADGNQPQHF,TGTGCCAGCAGCCTACAGGGGGCTGATGGCAATCAGCCCCAGCATTTT
TRBJ1-4,TRBV4-3,-,once,14,CASSPRASGEKLFF,TGCGCCAGCAGCCCGAGGGCGAGTGGCGAAAAACTGTTTTTT
TRBJ2-7,TRBV7-6,TRBD2,-,17,CASSLAASGGQPYEQYF,TGTGCCAGCAGCTTAGCGGCTAGCGGGGGCCAGCCCTACGAGCAGTACTTC
TRBJ2-1,TRBV6-2/TRBV6-3,TRBD2,-,17,CASSYPKAGLGSNEQFF,TGTGCCAGCAGTTACCCCAAAGCGGGACTAGGTTCCAATGAGCAGTTCTTC
TRBJ1-6,TRBV2,-,-,13,CASSVRRGSPLHF,TGTGCCAGCAGTGTCCGCAGGGGATCACCCCTCCACTTT
TRBJ2-1,TRBV14,-,-,14,CASSQDNSYNEQFF,TGTGCCAGCAGCCAAGATAACAGCTACAATGAGCAGTTCTTC
TRBJ1-6,TRBV30,-,once,15,CASDSQKAEGSPLHF,TGTGCCTCGGACAGCCAAAAGGCCGAGGGTTCACCCCTCCACTTT
TRBJ1-5,TRBV3-1/TRBV3-2,-,-,16,CASSQDSGHVNQPQHF,TGTGCCAGCAGCCAAGATTCAGGGCACGTAAATCAGCCCCAGCATTTT
TRBJ2-5,TRBV5-1,TRBD2,-,15,CASSPGLAGGETQYF,TGCGCCAGCAGCCCAGGACTAGCGGGGGGGGAGACCCAGTACTTC
TRBJ2-5,TRBV9,TRBD2,-,18,CASSVATGSGGSQETQYF,TGTGCCAGCAGCGTAGCTACGGGTAGCGGGGGATCTCAAGAGACCCAGTACTTC
TRBJ2-2,TRBV18,-,-,15,CASSQEGRSTGELFF,TGTGCCAGCTCTCAGGAGGGCAGGAGCACCGGGGAGCTGTTTTTT
TRBJ1-5,TRBV7-8,-,-,16,CASSLGGRVGGQPQHF,TGTGCCAGCAGCTTAGGTGGCAGGGTGGGTGGTCAGCCCCAGCATTTT
TRBJ2-3,TRBV13,TRBD2,-,14,CASRPGLNTDTQYF,TGTGCCAGCAGGCCGGGACTAAACACAGATACGCAGTATTTT
TRBJ1-4,TRBV7-9,TRBD1,-,15,CASSPRTGVGEKLFF,TGTGCCAGCAGCCCCCGGACAGGGGTTGGAGAAAAACTGTTTTTT
TRBJ2-3,TRBV6-2/TRBV6-3,-,-,14,CASSYVGLPDTQYF,TGTGCCAGCAGTTACGTTGGACTACCAGATACGCAGTATTTT
TRBJ1-3,TRBV9,-,-,15,CASSFTGLSGNTIYF,TGTGCCAGCAGCTTTACAGGGTTATCTGGAAACACCATATATTTT
TRBJ2-3,TRBV7-2,-,-,14,CASSLARQPDTQYF,TGTGCCAGCAGCTTAGCTAGACAACCGGATACGCAGTATTTT
TRBJ1-3,TRBV5-6,-,-,16,CASSFEGVRSGNTIYF,TGTGCCAGCAGCTTCGAGGGGGTGCGCTCTGGAAACACCATATATTTT
TRBJ2-2,TRBV2,-,-,15,CASRVFEGGTGELFF,TGTGCCAGCAGGGTCTTCGAGGGTGGCACCGGGGAGCTGTTTTTT
TRBJ1-1,TRBV5-5,-,-,15,CASSLSRGGVTEAFF,TGTGCCAGCAGCTTGAGTAGGGGGGGCGTCACTGAAGCTTTCTTT
TRBJ2-5,TRBV7-9,-,-,14,CASSLLSSGETQYF,TGTGCCAGCAGCTTACTCTCGTCGGGAGAGACCCAGTACTTC
TRBJ1-5,TRBV5-6,TRBD1,-,16,CASSLASGTGDQPQHF,TGTGCCAGCAGCTTGGCCAGCGGGACAGGGGATCAGCCCCAGCATTTT
TRBJ2-3,TRBV5-4,-,-,15,CASSPGGSRTDTQYF,TGTGCCAGCAGCCCTGGGGGCTCACGCACAGATACGCAGTATTTT
TRBJ1-4,TRBV20-1,-,few,13,CSASQQGNEKLFF,TGCAGTGCTAGTCAACAGGGAAATGAAAAACTGTTTTTT
TRBJ1-1,TRBV29-1,TRBD1,many,13,CSVKQGENTEAFF,TGCAGCGTCAAACAGGGGGAGAACACTGAAGCTTTCTTT
TRBJ2-1,TRBV9,TRBD2,-,15,CASSVVAGGPNEQFF,TGTGCCAGCAGCGTAGTGGCGGGGGGGCCCAATGAGCAGTTCTTC
TRBJ2-3,TRBV7-2,TRBD2,-,16,CASSLGLAGTHGTQYF,TGTGCCAGCAGCTTAGGGCTAGCGGGGACCCATGGTACGCAGTATTTT
TRBJ2-7,TRBV30,TRBD2,-,13,CAWGGEGYYEQYF,TGTGCCTGGGGCGGGGAGGGATACTACGAGCAGTACTTC
TRBJ1-2,TRBV14,TRBD1,-,16,CASSQNLRTGGYGYTF,TGTGCCAGCAGCCAAAATCTAAGGACAGGGGGATATGGCTACACCTTC
TRBJ2-1,TRBV6-2/TRBV6-3,TRBD1,once,16,CASSYSIQGAYNEQFF,TGTGCCAGCAGTTACTCGATCCAGGGGGCCTACAATGAGCAGTTCTTC
TRBJ1-5,TRBV3-1/TRBV3-2,-,-,14,CASSNRGMNQPQHF,TGTGCCAGCAGCAACCGGGGGATGAATCAGCCCCAGCATTTT
TRBJ1-4,TRBV29-1,-,-,15,CSVEDPGEGREKLFF,TGCAGCGTTGAAGATCCCGGGGAGGGAAGGGAAAAACTGTTTTTT
TRBJ2-5,TRBV19,TRBD2,few,13,CASRPGSAGAQYF,TGTGCCAGTCGACCGGGGAGTGCGGGGGCCCAGTACTTC
TRBJ2-7,TRBV5-4,-,-,14,CASSRPEGSYEQYF,TGTGCCAGCAGTCGCCCCGAGGGTTCCTACGAGCAGTACTTC
TRBJ1-6,TRBV5-1,-,-,15,CASSLEGGLGSPLHF,TGCGCCAGCAGCTTGGAGGGGGGGCTAGGCTCACCCCTCCACTTT
TRBJ2-3,TRBV30,-,-,12,CAWSVHRDTQYF,TGTGCCTGGAGTGTACACCGAGATACGCAGTATTTT
TRBJ1-2,TRBV5-4,-,-,14,CASSLVMGGRGYTF,TGTGCCAGCAGCTTGGTGATGGGAGGCAGGGGCTACACCTTC
TRBJ2-1,TRBV18,-,-,15,CASSPLTRSYNEQFF,TGTGCCAGCTCACCCTTGACTAGATCCTACAATGAGCAGTTCTTC
TRBJ1-5,TRBV11-2,-,-,15,CASSRDIDNNQPQHF,TGTGCCAGCAGCCGGGACATTGACAATAATCAGCCCCAGCATTTT
TRBJ1-1,TRBV7-2,TRBD1,once,16,CASSFLTGATFTEAFF,TGTGCCAGCAGCTTCCTGACAGGGGCGACGTTCACTGAAGCTTTCTTT
TRBJ2-1,TRBV9,TRBD1,-,15,CASSGDSNSYNEQFF,TGTGCCAGCAGCGGGGACAGCAACTCCTACAATGAGCAGTTCTTC
TRBJ1-6,TRBV7-2,TRBD1,-,16,CASSLGAGGYNSPLHF,TGTGCCAGCAGCTTAGGTGCAGGGGGTTATAATTCACCCCTCCACTTT
TRBJ2-1,TRBV7-9,-,-,15,CASSSWDFEMGEQFF,TGTGCCAGCAGCTCCTGGGACTTCGAAATGGGTGAGCAGTTCTTC
TRBJ1-2,TRBV6-5,TRBD1,-,15,CASSYSKGGSYGYTF,TGTGCCAGCAGTTACTCGAAAGGGGGCTCCTATGGCTACACCTTC